The clone carrying this TCR beta chain was detected only a few times. The data originate from a study of response to subunit inactivated influenza vaccine. This CDR3 region has 15 residues. V was pared by 5 bases and J by 5 bases, with 10 bases of the junction left unmatched. Germline values: CDR1 MNHEY, CDR2 SMNVEV (reference sequence). TCRdb called the RT-PCR reads again in MiXCR, with one record for every CDR3 protein. The table has just under 550,000 distinct CDR3 sequences, under 25% seen once. This sample also appeared in a second study, on T cells expressing NK-cell markers. Turning to that study: cDNA encoding TCR beta was synthesized via 5'RACE template switching incorporating UMIs. Of eight sequenced donors, seven were HCMV-seropositive and one HCMV-seronegative. The sorts in several experiments were restricted to alpha-beta TCR T cells by an anti-gamma-delta TCR antibody. These clonotypes also led the CD3+CD56-NKG2C+ fraction in a few donors.

The starting material was CD4+ T cells sorted from PBMCs, obtained 11 to 12 days after vaccination. This TCR came from a man between 45 and 60 years old who received an inactivated influenza vaccine. The chain joins TRBV27 to TRBJ2-7; the match to TRBD1 covers 9 bases. This CDR3 is CASSLLGQGRHEQYF. Written as DNA, the CDR3 is TGTGCCAGCAGTCTCCTTGGACAGGGGCGCCACGAGCAGTACTTC.